The 16 T cell receptor beta chains reported below all come from one sample, sequenced in a study of chemoradiotherapy in HPV16-positive cancers. Method: immunoSEQ multiplex PCR; TCRdb's copy keeps in-frame clones and lacks some. The sample shows roughly 5,200 clones, roughly 79% of them seen only once. The specimen was tumor tissue, collected from a patient who underwent chemoradiotherapy. Source of these receptors: a human donor with HPV-associated anogenital cancer.

This chain joins TRBV29-1 and TRBJ2-3, with D perhaps matching TRBD2 (7 bases). Germline V gene sequence: CDR1 SQVTM, CDR2 ANQGSEA. CDR3 length equals 12 residues. The V gene lost 4 bases and the J gene lost 6 bases, with 11 bases spanning the gap. As DNA, the CDR3 is TGCAGCGTTGGTGGGAGGGGGGATACGCAGTATTTT. Its protein is CSVGGRGDTQYF.

The V gene is TRBV11-2, the J gene TRBJ1-1; TRBD1 is a possible D gene (6 bases). The CDR3 consists of 13 residues. Deletions cut 7 bases from V and 1 base from J, with 10 bases between. In germline, CDR1 is SGHAT, CDR2 FQNNGV. For the CDR3, the DNA is TGTGCCAGCACAAGACAGGCGAACACTGAAGCTTTCTTT. Amino acid sequence: CASTRQANTEAFF.

The chain is built from TRBV4-1 and TRBJ1-2, with D possibly being TRBD1 (5 bases). Germline assignment: CDR1 MGHRA and CDR2 YSYEKL. The CDR3 contains 15 residues. The germline V and J ends were trimmed by 3 bases and 6 bases, with 17 bases remaining between them. The CDR3 nucleotides read TGCGCCAGCAGCCAGTACTTAGGGGCCCCTAATGGCTACACCTTC. This sequence encodes CASSQYLGAPNGYTF.

A single count supports this clone. J is TRBJ2-2 and V is TRBV4-1; 7 bases are shared with TRBD2. CDR1 is MGHRA and CDR2 is YSYEKL in the germline V gene. The V gene end was trimmed by 0 bases and the J gene end by 4 bases; junction bases not matched to a gene: 5. CDR3 length: 16 amino acids. CDR3 nucleotides: TGCGCCAGCAGCCAAGAAGGGACTACTGCCACCGGGGAGCTGTTTTTT. Protein product: CASSQEGTTATGELFF.

The table lists this clone with a few counts. This chain uses TRBV5-1 with TRBJ1-3; D is uncertain. This CDR3 spans 13 amino acids. Trimming removed 5 bases at V and 1 base at J, with 7 bases between. From germline, CDR1 is SGHRS and CDR2 YFSETQ. For the CDR3, the DNA is TGCGCCAGCAGGGATACATCTGGAAACACCATATATTTT. As protein: CASRDTSGNTIYF.

As concerns this clone: Within the sample, other DNA sequences also encode this same CDR3. V and J are TRBV7-3 and TRBJ2-3; D is ambiguous. CDR1 and CDR2 from the germline V gene are SGHTA and FQGTGA. The V and J ends lost 2 bases and 6 bases respectively, with 9 bases between them. This CDR3 spans 13 amino acids. CDR3 DNA: TGTGCCAGCAGCTTAGGCTTAACGGATACGCAGTATTTT. It is translated as CASSLGLTDTQYF.

The gene calls are TRBV7-8 and TRBJ1-2; D gene unclear. Trimming left V 5 bases short and J 1 base short, with 11 bases between. In germline, CDR1 is SGHVS, CDR2 FQNEAQ. The CDR3 sequence is 14 residues long. CDR3 amino acids: CASSPRGLNYGYTF. The CDR3 nucleotides are TGTGCCAGCAGCCCACGTGGACTTAACTATGGCTACACCTTC. Together with reference TRBV7-8 and TRBJ1-2, the CDR3 gives the full variable domain: GAGVSQSPRYKVAKRGQDVALRCDPISGHVSLFWYQQALGQGPEFLTYFQNEAQLDKSGLPSDRFFAERPEGSVSTLKIQRTQQEDSAVYLCASSPRGLNYGYTFGSGTRLTVV.

The rearrangement links TRBV2 to TRBJ2-2; 8 bases line up with TRBD1. Germline V gene data show CDR1 as SNHLY and CDR2 as FYNNEI. V dropped 10 bases and J dropped 5; count of bases not matched to a gene: 6. The CDR3 totals 13 residues. CDR3 coding DNA: TGTGCCACACGGACAGGGTCGACCGGGGAGCTGTTTTTT. This sequence encodes CATRTGSTGELFF.

The genes are TRBV6-5 and TRBJ1-1; 7 positions match TRBD1. Germline V gene data show CDR1 as MNHEY and CDR2 as SVGAGI. V was pared by 0 bases and J by 4 bases, with 8 bases of the junction left unmatched. This CDR3 is built from 16 residues. Written as DNA, the CDR3 is TGTGCCAGCAGTTACTCCGAGACAGGGATGGTCACTGAAGCTTTCTTT. Its protein is CASSYSETGMVTEAFF.

This rearrangement joins TRBV5-1 to TRBJ2-3, with 7 bases that match TRBD2. Trimming at V came to 7 bases and at J to 4 bases, leaving 12 bases not matched to a gene. CDR1 and CDR2 from the germline V gene are SGHRS and YFSETQ. CDR3 length: 15 residues. This CDR3 is CASLLGGGESDTQYF. As DNA, the CDR3 is TGCGCCAGCCTCTTGGGCGGGGGAGAGTCAGATACGCAGTATTTT. The entire variable domain, with the rest obtained from reference TRBV5-1 and TRBJ2-3, is as follows: KAGVTQTPRYLIKTRGQQVTLSCSPISGHRSVSWYQQTPGQGLQFLFEYFSETQRNKGNFPGRFSGRQFSNSRSEMNVSTLELGDSALYLCASLLGGGESDTQYFGPGTRLTVL.

V usage is TRBV18 and J usage is TRBJ1-2; D is ambiguous. Germline CDR1 reads KGHSH; CDR2 reads LQKENI. The CDR3 runs 16 residues. Trimming removed 3 bases from V and 6 bases from J, with 20 bases in between. The CDR3 loop reads CASSPYTSGRDDGYTF. DNA of the CDR3: TGTGCCAGCTCACCCTATACGAGCGGGAGGGATGATGGCTACACCTTC.

This chain links TRBV18 with TRBJ1-6; tentative D call: TRBD1 (6 bases). The CDR3 contains 16 residues. Per germline, CDR1 KGHSH and CDR2 LQKENI. V gave up 4 bases and J gave up 7 bases, with 17 bases separating them. CDR3 bases: TGTGCCAGCTCACGGGCACCGTCGCAGGGGAATTCACCCCTCCACTTT. It encodes CASSRAPSQGNSPLHF.

The J gene is TRBJ2-7, the V gene TRBV6-1, with D perhaps matching TRBD2 (6 bases). Trimming took off 0 bases at V and 2 bases at J, with 11 bases between the two ends. Germline CDR1 MNHNS, CDR2 SASEGT. The CDR3 totals 15 residues. The DNA for the CDR3 is TGTGCCAGCAGTGAAGCGGGGGGAAGGGCCTACGAGCAGTACTTC. This sequence encodes CASSEAGGRAYEQYF.

The chain combines TRBV27 with TRBJ1-2; 9 bases match TRBD1. The CDR3 extends over 15 amino acids. The germline CDR1 and CDR2 sequences are MNHEY and SMNVEV (reference sequence). V gave up 2 bases and J gave up 4 bases; unmatched junction bases: 5. DNA of the CDR3: TGTGCCAGCAGTTTAGGGACAGGGTGGAGCTATGGCTACACCTTC. It yields the protein CASSLGTGWSYGYTF.

The chain uses TRBV7-3 and TRBJ2-5; D possibly matches TRBD1 or TRBD2 (6 bases each). V was shortened by 5 bases and J by 1 base, with 14 bases between the two germline ends. CDR1 is SGHTA, CDR2 FQGTGA, per germline. The CDR3 is 15 residues long. The CDR3 spells CASSTLPGAQETQYF. The CDR3 DNA follows: TGTGCCAGCAGCACTCTACCGGGGGCCCAAGAGACCCAGTACTTC. The full variable domain, with the rest looked up from reference TRBV7-3 and TRBJ2-5, is GAGVSQTPSNKVTEKGKYVELRCDPISGHTALYWYRQSLGQGPEFLIYFQGTGAADDSGLPNDRFFAVRPEGSVSTLKIQRTERGDSAVYLCASSTLPGAQETQYFGPGTRLLVL.

The chain combines TRBV18 with TRBJ2-5; TRBD2 matches at 11 bases. Unmatched junction bases numbered 7, after V lost 3 bases and J lost 4 bases. The germline V gene has CDR1 KGHSH and CDR2 LQKENI. The CDR3 covers 16 residues. The CDR3 bases are TGTGCCAGCTCACCGACTAGCGGGGTGGTGCGAGAGACCCAGTACTTC. This gives the protein CASSPTSGVVRETQYF. Based on the CDR3 plus reference TRBV18 and TRBJ2-5, the full variable domain is NAGVMQNPRHLVRRRGQEARLRCSPMKGHSHVYWYRQLPEEGLKFMVYLQKENIIDESGMPKERFSAEFPKEGPSILRIQQVVRGDSAAYFCASSPTSGVVRETQYFGPGTRLLVL.